Shown below are 9 T cell receptor beta chains from a single sample sequenced in a study of T cell responses to AZD1222 COVID-19 vaccine. Sequencing used immunoSEQ multiplex PCR; TCRdb keeps in-frame clones, though not all of them. The table has about 140,000 clones, around 93% seen once. The sequenced sample was peripheral blood, obtained 28 days after the second AZD1222 dose. Every receptor here comes from an adult who received the AZD1222 COVID-19 vaccine.

This chain connects TRBV3-1 (or the pseudogene TRBV3-2) to TRBJ1-1; tentative D call: TRBD1 (6 bases). Trimming took 1 base from V and 4 from J, leaving 10 bases between them. The CDR3 is 14 residues long. The germline V gene encodes CDR1 LGHDT and CDR2 YNNKEL (reference sequence). DNA of the CDR3: TGTGCCAGCAGCCAAGGAGGGGGTCCCACTGAAGCTTTCTTT. The encoded protein is CASSQGGGPTEAFF.

This chain connects TRBV5-4 to TRBJ2-5; TRBD1 or TRBD2 may be the D gene (5 bases each). Looked up from germline, CDR1 is SGHNT and CDR2 is YYREEE (reference sequence). Trimming removed 3 bases at V and 2 bases at J, with 11 bases between. The CDR3 length is 14 residues. The CDR3 here is CASSSAGTQETQYF. The CDR3 DNA follows: TGTGCCAGCAGCTCGGCCGGGACGCAAGAGACCCAGTACTTC. The full variable domain, its missing parts supplied by reference TRBV5-4 and TRBJ2-5, is ETGVTQSPTHLIKTRGQQVTLRCSSQSGHNTVSWYQQALGQGPQFIFQYYREEENGRGNFPPRFSGLQFPNYSSELNVNALELDDSALYLCASSSAGTQETQYFGPGTRLLVL.

V and J are TRBV7-2 and TRBJ1-4; 7 nucleotides agree with TRBD1. The CDR3 length is 15 residues. The V gene end was trimmed by 6 bases and the J gene end by 1 base; junction bases not matched to a gene: 5. Germline lookup yields CDR1 SGHTA and CDR2 FQGNSA. The CDR3 DNA reads TGTGCCAGCAGTCGCACAGGGGTAACTAATGAAAAACTGTTTTTT. Its translation is CASSRTGVTNEKLFF.

This chain connects TRBV27 to TRBJ2-7; D unclear. Per germline, CDR1 MNHEY and CDR2 SMNVEV (reference sequence). The CDR3 has 14 residues. Deletions cut 6 bases from V and 1 base from J, with 13 bases between. CDR3 amino acids: CASSFEYPSYEQYF. Written as DNA, the CDR3 is TGTGCCAGCAGCTTTGAGTACCCTTCCTACGAGCAGTACTTC.

V usage is TRBV6-2 or TRBV6-3 and J usage is TRBJ2-2, with D tentatively TRBD2 (6 bases). V lost 2 bases and J 4 bases, leaving 11 bases between the germline ends. The germline V gene encodes CDR1 MNHEY and CDR2 SVGEGT. The CDR3 runs to 15 residues. This CDR3 reads CASSYVGGRTGELFF. CDR3 nucleotide sequence: TGTGCCAGCAGTTACGTCGGGGGTCGCACCGGGGAGCTGTTTTTT.

This clone occurred once. The rearrangement uses TRBV6-2 or TRBV6-3 and TRBJ2-2; 7 bases are shared with TRBD1. V shed 5 bases, J shed 0 bases, and the junction held 12 bases outside the gene matches. The CDR3 spans 18 residues. Germline CDR1 reads MNHEY; CDR2 reads SVGEGT. The CDR3 sequence is CASSTVNSGTANTGELFF. The CDR3 DNA sequence: TGTGCCAGCAGTACTGTGAACTCCGGGACAGCGAACACCGGGGAGCTGTTTTTT.

This clone came up once. V usage is TRBV19 and J usage is TRBJ2-3; D might be TRBD2 (6 bases). Trimming cost V 0 bases and J 10 bases, with 17 bases left between them. This CDR3 has 15 residues. CDR1 and CDR2 from the germline V gene are LNHDA and SQIVND (reference sequence). CDR3 sequence: CASSIDPGDHYPQYF. The CDR3 DNA reads TGTGCCAGTAGTATAGACCCGGGGGACCACTATCCGCAGTATTTT.

This chain's CDR3 is CSVEERVYGYTF. DNA of the CDR3: TGCAGCGTTGAAGAAAGGGTCTATGGCTACACCTTC. V usage is TRBV29-1 and J usage is TRBJ1-2, with no clear D. Trimming pared 0 bases from V and 4 bases from J, leaving 6 bases between. CDR3 length equals 12 residues. Germline V lookup: CDR1 SQVTM, CDR2 ANQGSEA.

V gene TRBV5-8 combines with J gene TRBJ2-7, with D tentatively TRBD1 (6 bases). Germline CDR1 and CDR2: SGHTS and YDEGEE. The CDR3 runs to 14 residues. V was clipped by 4 bases and J by 3 bases, with 14 bases between them. CDR3 protein: CASSLDSRNYEQYF. The CDR3 bases are TGTGCCAGCAGCCTGGACAGTCGGAACTACGAGCAGTACTTC.